The 25 T cell receptor beta chains listed next were all sequenced from one sample in a study of cytomegalovirus exposure and HLA in healthy donors (dated by TCRdb to about 2017). Library creation used the immunoSEQ multiplex PCR assay. For the multiplex PCR, a mixture combining 60 forward primers for TCR Vbeta segments and 13 reverse primers for TCR Jbeta segments was used. Drawn from immuneACCESS, this table holds only the in-frame rearrangements with V and J called that TCRdb kept. Clones are partly lost; checked studies trace under half to an unresolved V gene and leave the rest unexplained. The sample table contains 150,000 to 200,000 clones; only one count was recorded for about 80% of them. The ten largest account for over 13% of the sample. Material for sequencing was PBMCs. These receptors all stem from a woman aged 40 to 50 in good health and CMV-seronegative.

The chain recombines TRBV6-1 with TRBJ1-5; D is perhaps TRBD1 (6 bases). This CDR3 is built from 14 residues. Germline assignment: CDR1 MNHNS and CDR2 SASEGT. V shed 4 bases and J shed 3 bases, with 10 bases lying between them. CDR3 sequence (DNA): TGTGCCAGCAGTGTTGGACAGTCCAATCAGCCCCAGCATTTT. Protein sequence: CASSVGQSNQPQHF.

The chain carries TRBV9 and TRBJ2-7, with D possibly being TRBD2 (6 bases). V lost 2 bases, J lost 7 bases, and 13 bases lay in between. The CDR3 is 13 residues long. Germline CDR1 reads SGDLS; CDR2 reads YYNGEE. CDR3 residues: CASSVSTAGEQYF. The CDR3 DNA reads as TGTGCCAGCAGCGTGAGTACTGCGGGGGAGCAGTACTTC. Together with reference TRBV9 and TRBJ2-7, the CDR3 gives the full variable domain: DSGVTQTPKHLITATGQRVTLRCSPRSGDLSVYWYQQSLDQGLQFLIQYYNGEERAKGNILERFSAQQFPDLHSELNLSSLELGDSALYFCASSVSTAGEQYFGPGTRLTVT.

The genes are TRBV28 and TRBJ1-1; D call uncertain. The V end lost 7 bases, the J end lost 1 base, and 7 bases lay between the germline ends. From germline, CDR1 is MDHEN and CDR2 SYDVKM. The CDR3 extends over 12 amino acids. CDR3 DNA: TGTGCCAGCATCCACAGGAACACTGAAGCTTTCTTT. It specifies CASIHRNTEAFF.

V and J are TRBV7-2 and TRBJ2-2; maybe TRBD1 (6 bases). The V end lost 1 base, the J end lost 6 bases, and 12 bases lay between the germline ends. Germline CDR1 is SGHTA and CDR2 is FQGNSA. The CDR3 is made up of 15 amino acids. Here the CDR3 reads CASSLGRQVAGELFF. The CDR3 coding sequence is TGTGCCAGCAGCTTAGGACGACAGGTGGCCGGGGAGCTGTTTTTT.

This rearrangement joins TRBV18 to TRBJ2-7, with TRBD1 as a possible D gene (5 bases). Germline values: CDR1 KGHSH, CDR2 LQKENI. V lost 0 bases to trimming and J lost 3 bases, with 15 bases between them. The CDR3 extends over 16 amino acids. CDR3 coding DNA: TGTGCCAGCTCACCACCCCAGGAACAGGAGTACTACGAGCAGTACTTC. This gives the protein CASSPPQEQEYYEQYF.

The rearrangement uses TRBV25-1 and TRBJ1-1; TRBD1 matches at 7 bases. This CDR3 is built from 12 residues. Trimming at V came to 7 bases and at J to 3 bases, leaving 2 bases not matched to a gene. Per germline, CDR1 MGHDK and CDR2 SYGVNS. The CDR3 spells CASKGQHTEAFF. The DNA of the CDR3 is TGTGCCAGCAAGGGACAGCACACTGAAGCTTTCTTT.

This clone is a singleton in its sample. The genes are TRBV12-5 and TRBJ2-7, with D maybe TRBD2 (6 bases). This CDR3 region has 16 residues. Germline assignment: CDR1 LGHNT and CDR2 FRNRAP. The germline V and J ends were trimmed by 2 bases and 7 bases, with 21 bases remaining between them. The CDR3 DNA follows: TGTGCTAGTGGTTTGAGCCCACCGGCGGGGCGCAATGAGCAGTACTTC. Its protein product is CASGLSPPAGRNEQYF.

The V call is TRBV30, the J call TRBJ1-1; D perhaps matches TRBD1 (5 bases). The CDR3 has 12 residues. Germline V gene data show CDR1 as GTSNPN and CDR2 as SVGIG (reference sequence). The chain's CDR3 is CGGGRPNTEAFF. CDR3 bases: TGTGGGGGGGGTCGGCCGAACACTGAAGCTTTCTTT.

In its sample, this clone was seen a few times. This sequence joins TRBV28 and TRBJ2-5; TRBD1 matches at 8 bases. With 4 bases clipped from V and 5 bases from J, the junction kept 15 bases outside the gene matches. CDR3 length: 17 amino acids. Germline CDR1 reads MDHEN; CDR2 reads SYDVKM. The CDR3 nucleotides read TGTGCCAGCAGTTCCAATTGGTGGACAGGGCAGGGGGAGACCCAGTACTTC. Translating gives CASSSNWWTGQGETQYF. Full variable domain (remainder filled in from reference TRBV28 and TRBJ2-5): DVKVTQSSRYLVKRTGEKVFLECVQDMDHENMFWYRQDPGLGLRLIYFSYDVKMKEKGDIPEGYSVSREKKERFSLILESASTNQTSMYLCASSSNWWTGQGETQYFGPGTRLLVL.

The chain joins TRBV12-5 to TRBJ2-1; 14 bases match TRBD2. The V gene's germline CDR1 is LGHNT and CDR2 FRNRAP. There are 17 residues in the CDR3. The junction had 6 bases not matched to a gene; V was cut back by 2 bases and J by 6 bases. The CDR3 loop is CASGLPSTSGGVNEQFF. CDR3 coding DNA: TGTGCTAGTGGTTTGCCCTCGACTAGCGGGGGGGTCAATGAGCAGTTCTTC.

On this clone: Other DNA sequences within the sample encode an identical CDR3. This chain joins TRBV7-2 and TRBJ2-3, with D possibly TRBD1 on 6 matching bases. Germline CDR1 is SGHTA and CDR2 is FQGNSA. V lost 1 base to trimming and J lost 4 bases, with 6 bases between them. There are 13 residues in the CDR3. CDR3 amino acids: CASSLEGADTQYF. The CDR3, as DNA: TGTGCCAGCAGCTTAGAGGGGGCAGATACGCAGTATTTT.

The V gene is TRBV7-9, the J gene TRBJ1-6; TRBD1 agrees at 7 bases. The CDR3 has 14 amino acids. Germline loops: CDR1 SEHNR, CDR2 FQNEAQ (reference sequence). V gave up 5 bases and J gave up 5 bases; unmatched junction bases: 3. CDR3 amino acids: CASSPGTDNSPLHF. Written as DNA, the CDR3 is TGTGCCAGCAGCCCAGGGACAGATAATTCACCCCTCCACTTT.

This clone was picked up one time. The junction does not match germline at one end; this may be a read error. This sequence joins TRBV28 and TRBJ2-5; a possible D gene is TRBD1 (6 bases). In germline, CDR1 is MDHEN, CDR2 SYDVKM. The CDR3 consists of 12 residues. The chain's CDR3 is CAISNRVETQYF. CDR3 sequence (DNA): TGTGCCATCAGTAACAGGGTGGAGACCCAGTACTTC. Full variable domain (outside the CDR3, taken from reference TRBV28 and TRBJ2-5): DVKVTQSSRYLVKRTGEKVFLECVQDMDHENMFWYRQDPGLGLRLIYFSYDVKMKEKGDIPEGYSVSREKKERFSLILESASTNQTSMYLCAISNRVETQYFGPGTRLLVL.

The chain combines TRBV4-1 with TRBJ2-1; perhaps TRBD1 as D (6 bases). Trimming left V 8 bases short and J 2 bases short, with 16 bases between. This CDR3 has 15 amino acids. Germline assignment: CDR1 MGHRA and CDR2 YSYEKL. CDR3 loop: CASGDRPGPYNEQFF. The CDR3 DNA sequence: TGCGCCAGCGGAGACAGGCCGGGACCCTACAATGAGCAGTTCTTC.

This chain links TRBV11-2 with TRBJ1-1; no clear D gene. With 5 bases removed from V and 3 bases from J, the gap between germline ends came to 19 bases. The germline V gene encodes CDR1 SGHAT and CDR2 FQNNGV. This CDR3 is 16 amino acids long. The CDR3 here is CASSHTDGQSYTEAFF. The CDR3 region has the DNA TGTGCCAGCAGCCACACCGATGGGCAAAGTTACACTGAAGCTTTCTTT.

The chain employs TRBV4-2 and TRBJ2-2; 7 bases are shared with TRBD2. Germline loops: CDR1 LGHNA, CDR2 YNFKEQ. With V trimmed by 3 bases and J by 0 bases, 7 bases remained unmatched. CDR3 length equals 17 residues. In nucleotides, the CDR3 is TGTGCCAGCAGCCAGTCTACTAGCGAAACGAACACCGGGGAGCTGTTTTTT. It codes for CASSQSTSETNTGELFF.

The V and J genes are TRBV28 and TRBJ2-7; D remains ambiguous. V was shortened by 3 bases and J by 3 bases, with 6 bases between the two germline ends. The germline V gene has CDR1 MDHEN and CDR2 SYDVKM. The CDR3 totals 12 residues. DNA for the CDR3: TGTGCCAGCAGTTTCAGTCGCTACGAGCAGTACTTC. It translates to CASSFSRYEQYF.

The V call is TRBV5-1, the J call TRBJ1-3; D possibly corresponds to TRBD1 (6 bases). Looked up from germline, CDR1 is SGHRS and CDR2 is YFSETQ. The V end was cut by 3 bases, the J end by 3 bases, with 16 bases between. The CDR3 spans 16 residues. The CDR3 protein is CASSSDQQGSGNTIYF. The CDR3 DNA reads as TGCGCCAGCAGCTCAGATCAGCAGGGGAGTGGAAACACCATATATTTT.

V usage is TRBV7-3 and J usage is TRBJ2-1; D may be TRBD2 (5 bases). This CDR3 is 14 amino acids long. Trimming stripped 2 bases from V and 5 bases from J, with 10 bases between. Germline values: CDR1 SGHTA, CDR2 FQGTGA. CDR3 amino acids: CASSLLGANNEQFF. Written as DNA, the CDR3 is TGTGCCAGCAGCTTATTGGGAGCAAACAATGAGCAGTTCTTC.

V is TRBV19 and J is TRBJ1-4; 9 bases align to TRBD1. Germline CDR1 reads LNHDA; CDR2 reads SQIVND (reference sequence). The length of the CDR3 is 18 residues. J lost 8 bases, V lost 0 bases, and 13 bases had no gene match. CDR3 DNA: TGTGCCAGTAGTATAGATAATAGGTACCGACAGGGGGACGAAAAACTGTTTTTT. Translated, it gives CASSIDNRYRQGDEKLFF. Full variable domain (rest looked up from reference TRBV19 and TRBJ1-4): DGGITQSPKYLFRKEGQNVTLSCEQNLNHDAMYWYRQDPGQGLRLIYYSQIVNDFQKGDIAEGYSVSREKKESFPLTVTSAQKNPTAFYLCASSIDNRYRQGDEKLFFGSGTQLSVL.

V gene TRBV13 combines with J gene TRBJ2-7, with 11 positions matching TRBD1. V dropped 5 bases and J dropped 5; count of bases not matched to a gene: 5. This CDR3 has 14 residues. CDR1 and CDR2 from the germline V gene are PRHDT and FYEKMQ (reference sequence). CDR3 loop: CASSLRTGGNEQYF. CDR3 DNA sequence: TGTGCCAGCAGCCTGAGGACAGGGGGCAACGAGCAGTACTTC.

This chain uses TRBV9 with TRBJ1-5; D may be TRBD1 (5 bases). Germline values: CDR1 SGDLS, CDR2 YYNGEE. V was cut by 2 bases and J by 7 bases, with 16 bases left in between. CDR3 size: 15 residues. The CDR3, as DNA: TGTGCCAGCAGCGTGGGGGAGGGTGGGGCACAGCCCCAGCATTTT. Protein sequence: CASSVGEGGAQPQHF.

This chain joins TRBV5-5 and TRBJ1-4; D might be TRBD1 (6 bases). Per the germline V gene, CDR1 is SGHKS and CDR2 is YYEKEE (reference sequence). V lost 1 base and J 8 bases, leaving 15 bases between the germline ends. The CDR3 sequence is 15 residues long. CDR3: CASSLLVTGHEKLFF. The DNA for the CDR3 is TGTGCCAGCAGCTTGCTTGTGACAGGTCACGAAAAACTGTTTTTT.

Worth noting for this clone: The junction shows a germline mismatch at one end, possibly a read error. This chain joins TRBV19 and TRBJ2-7; D is unresolved. CDR1 and CDR2 from the germline V gene are LNHDA and SQIVND (reference sequence). CDR3 length: 14 residues. The CDR3 is CVSSIRSGRYEQYF. The CDR3 bases are TGTGTCAGTAGTATTAGGTCAGGAAGATACGAGCAGTACTTC.

Points on this clone: At one boundary the junction diverges from the germline segment, which might be a read error. V is TRBV28 and J is TRBJ2-7, with D perhaps TRBD1 (6 bases). The CDR3 has 11 residues. The V gene's germline CDR1 is MDHEN and CDR2 SYDVKM. The CDR3 DNA is TGTGCCAGCAGCTATACAGGGCAGCAGATCTTC. Protein sequence: CASSYTGQQIF. Complete variable domain (other parts from reference TRBV28 and TRBJ2-7): DVKVTQSSRYLVKRTGEKVFLECVQDMDHENMFWYRQDPGLGLRLIYFSYDVKMKEKGDIPEGYSVSREKKERFSLILESASTNQTSMYLCASSYTGQQIFGPGTRLTVT.